Relative to its sample, the clone carrying this T cell receptor (beta chain) is medium-sized. As yet, its antigen is unknown. These data are taken from a study of spatial heterogeneity in lung cancer. The wider study: Beta-chain sequences consistently outnumbered alpha-chain sequences in detection. Study-level results: How many expanded intratumoral alpha and beta TCRs were present tracked the tumor mutation count, which was a count of nonsynonymous mutations. Estimation of coverage gave values of approximately 7.2% for alpha and around 14% for beta chains in tumor T cells.

One entry per CDR3 protein results from TCRdb running MiXCR on the 5' RACE reads. The profile covers 4,000 to 5,500 distinct CDR3 sequences, with approximately 13% appearing a single time and about a quarter taken by the ten largest. The time point: sample taken at primary tumor resection. Some 72 TRACERx patients with early, untreated non-small cell lung cancer donated samples. Whole RNA came from tumor, nontumor lung or frozen PBMC and was sequenced without being sorted. The germline V gene has CDR1 MNHEY and CDR2 SVGEGT. Trimming shortened V by 9 bases and J by 0 bases, and 14 bases separated the two germline ends. This CDR3 has 14 amino acids.

This material consisted of lung tumor tissue, taken at surgery. The TCR comes from a male donor with early-stage non-small cell lung cancer. V is TRBV6-2 or TRBV6-3 and J is TRBJ2-5; perhaps TRBD2 as D (5 bases). The chain's CDR3 is CASKLAGNQETQYF. The CDR3 DNA is TGTGCCAGTAAACTCGCCGGGAACCAAGAGACCCAGTACTTC.